This T cell receptor beta chain was profiled in a study of blood T cell repertoires in COVID-19. Across the whole study: The United States, Italy and Spain were the sources of the acute and convalescent COVID-19 samples.

Trimming pared 0 bases from V and 2 bases from J, leaving 8 bases between. CDR1 is LGHNA, CDR2 YSLEER, per germline. The CDR3 is 14 amino acids. Data came from immunoSEQ multiplex PCR; TCRdb stores just in-frame clones and leaves some out. The table has around 380,000 clones, around 87% seen once. The sequence was obtained from a man in his thirties or forties who had recovered from COVID-19. The sample was PBMCs or T cells enriched from blood (not recorded which). The gene calls are TRBV4-3 and TRBJ2-7; D possibly corresponds to TRBD1 (5 bases). The CDR3 nucleotides are TGCGCCAGCAGCCAAGACAAGGGGCCCTACGAGCAGTACTTC. Protein sequence: CASSQDKGPYEQYF.